The rows below give T cell receptor beta chains drawn from one sample of a study of blood T cell repertoires in COVID-19. Repertoires were generated with immunoSEQ multiplex PCR, while TCRdb's copy carries only in-frame clones and drops some. The top ten clones hold around 4% of a sample with around 200,000 clones, approximately 83% of them seen once. The sequencing sample was made of peripheral blood. The receptors were gathered from a man in his fifties with active or convalescent COVID-19. Both conserved end residues are part of each CDR3. D genes are given only for firm matches. Size is stated for part of the rows, as once, few or many counts, or as a class when the clone is expanded.

CDR3aa	CDR3nt	len	d_gene	v_gene	abundance	j_gene
CASSVGVETGELFF	TGTGCCAGCAGCGTAGGAGTAGAGACCGGGGAGCTGTTTTTT	14	-	TRBV9	-	TRBJ2-2
CASSRDRYQETQYF	TGTGCCAGCAGCCGTGACAGGTACCAAGAGACCCAGTACTTC	14	-	TRBV5-4	-	TRBJ2-5
CASSQQLAGGTISYEQYF	TGCGCCAGCAGCCAACAACTAGCGGGGGGAACCATCTCCTACGAGCAGTACTTC	18	TRBD2	TRBV4-3	-	TRBJ2-7
CASSPDQNGYEQYF	TGTGCCAGCAGCCCTGACCAGAACGGGTACGAGCAGTACTTC	14	-	TRBV3-1/TRBV3-2	-	TRBJ2-7
CASSGERSNEKLFF	TGTGCCAGCAGTGGGGAGAGGAGTAATGAAAAACTGTTTTTT	14	-	TRBV2	few	TRBJ1-4
CASSKIAGGLVGETQYF	TGTGCCAGCAGCAAAATAGCGGGGGGTCTGGTAGGGGAGACCCAGTACTTC	17	TRBD2	TRBV7-2	once	TRBJ2-5
CASTTPYNEKLFF	TGTGCCAGCACCACCCCCTATAATGAAAAACTGTTTTTT	13	-	TRBV28	once	TRBJ1-4
CASSSGTSGVDEQFF	TGCGCCAGCAGCTCCGGGACTAGCGGGGTGGATGAGCAGTTCTTC	15	TRBD2	TRBV5-1	-	TRBJ2-1
CASSKVGTKENIQYF	TGTGCCAGCAGTAAGGTTGGGACTAAAGAAAACATTCAGTACTTC	15	TRBD2	TRBV2	few	TRBJ2-4
CASNVGLHTDTQYF	TGTGCCAGCAACGTGGGACTTCACACAGATACGCAGTATTTT	14	-	TRBV7-9	-	TRBJ2-3
CASSIARGDSPLHF	TGTGCCAGTAGTATAGCCAGGGGGGACTCACCCCTCCACTTT	14	TRBD1	TRBV19	-	TRBJ1-6
CASSPGAQGDDYGYTF	TGTGCCAGCAGCCCAGGGGCACAGGGGGACGACTATGGCTACACCTTC	16	TRBD1	TRBV11-1	-	TRBJ1-2
CASSPGTSGPYEQYF	TGTGCCAGCAGCCCAGGGACTAGCGGTCCCTACGAGCAGTACTTC	15	TRBD2	TRBV7-6	-	TRBJ2-7
CAWSVRDTQPQHF	TGTGCCTGGAGTGTACGGGACACGCAGCCCCAGCATTTT	13	-	TRBV30	-	TRBJ1-5
CASSFQGQRSPLHF	TGTGCCAGCAGCTTCCAGGGGCAGAGATCACCCCTCCACTTT	14	-	TRBV7-8	-	TRBJ1-6
CASRLDRVDEQYF	TGTGCCAGCAGGCTGGACAGGGTCGACGAGCAGTACTTC	13	TRBD1	TRBV6-6	few	TRBJ2-7
CASSRMGQLDVNYGYTF	TGTGCCAGCAGCCGAATGGGACAGTTGGACGTAAACTATGGCTACACCTTC	17	TRBD1	TRBV5-6	-	TRBJ1-2
CASRGRGPYNEQFF	TGTGCCAGCCGGGGCAGGGGTCCCTACAATGAGCAGTTCTTC	14	-	TRBV3-1/TRBV3-2	-	TRBJ2-1
CASMREGGGNYEQYF	TGTGCCAGTATGCGTGAAGGGGGGGGAAACTACGAGCAGTACTTC	15	-	TRBV19	once	TRBJ2-7
CASTRNAGTGLGGYTF	TGTGCCAGCACCAGAAACGCCGGGACAGGGTTAGGCGGCTACACCTTC	16	TRBD1	TRBV9	-	TRBJ1-2
CSVGTSGDNEQFF	TGCAGCGTGGGGACTAGCGGTGACAATGAGCAGTTCTTC	13	TRBD2	TRBV29-1	-	TRBJ2-1
CASSLRGGNQPQHF	TGTGCCAGCAGTCTACGAGGAGGCAATCAGCCCCAGCATTTT	14	-	TRBV28	-	TRBJ1-5